The 11 T cell receptor delta chains reported below all come from one sample, sequenced in a study of gamma-delta chains in newborns, infants, children (dated by TCRdb to the late 2010s). Sequencing took place on an Illumina MiSeq. TCRdb called clones from the public reads with CATT, and repeated DNA sequences were later combined into one row. This sample lists around 6,000 delta-chain clones; roughly 15% were detected once. About 25% of the sample rests with the top ten. This material consisted of blood, taken at baseline. The receptors shown here come from a child who was a newborn, infant or young child, either healthy, febrile or measles-vaccinated (not recorded which).

The rearrangement uses TRDV1 and TRDJ1, with 12 bases fitting TRDD3. The CDR3 consists of 23 residues. Trimming took 2 bases from V and 2 from J; bases not matched to a gene: 24. Germline CDR1 reads TSWWSYY; CDR2 reads QGS. The CDR3: CALGEITAAPSGGYAFSTDKLIF. CDR3 DNA: TGTGCTCTTGGGGAAATTACGGCAGCCCCTTCTGGGGGATACGCATTCTCTACCGATAAACTCATCTTT.

Ten or more counts support this clone. This chain links TRDV3 with TRDJ2, with 9 bases fitting TRDD3. Germline CDR1 is TVYSNPD and CDR2 is GDNSRS (reference sequence). The CDR3 totals 12 residues. V shed 2 bases and J 5 bases; nucleotides not matched to a gene: 0. CDR3 protein: CAFGGYTAQLFF. CDR3 in DNA: TGTGCCTTTGGGGGATACACAGCACAACTCTTCTTT.

This clone was found a few times. This chain joins TRDV2 and TRDJ3; D perhaps matches TRDD3 (5 bases). The CDR3 covers 19 residues. The germline V and J ends were trimmed by 2 bases and 8 bases, with 24 bases remaining between them. The germline CDR1 and CDR2 sequences are GEAIGNYY and EKD. This CDR3 is CACDMRERNWRPYTRQMFF. The CDR3 coding sequence is TGTGCCTGTGACATGCGCGAGAGGAACTGGAGACCTTACACCCGACAGATGTTTTTC.

This clone was observed a handful of times. This chain joins TRDV2 and TRDJ3; no firm D call. The CDR3 is 16 amino acids. Deletions cut 3 bases from V and 0 bases from J, with 8 bases between. The germline CDR1 and CDR2 sequences are GEAIGNYY and EKD. CDR3 DNA: TGTGCCTGTGACGGGGTCAGCTCCTGGGACACCCGACAGATGTTTTTC. Translated, it gives CACDGVSSWDTRQMFF.

This clone was counted only a few times. A much larger clone differs from this one at a single base, so this may be a read error. V is TRDV3 and J is TRDJ3; D may correspond to TRDD2 or TRDD3 (5 bases each). Germline V gene data show CDR1 as TVYSNPD and CDR2 as GDNSRS (reference sequence). CDR3 size: 24 residues. The CDR3 sequence is CAPLRLPARPKTPWMGWDTRQTFF. The CDR3 coding sequence is TGTGCCCCTCTTAGACTTCCCGCCCGACCTAAAACTCCCTGGATGGGGTGGGACACCCGACAGACGTTTTTC.

This clone is labeled medium-sized. The chain uses TRDV2 and TRDJ1, with 8 bases matching TRDD3. Germline V CDR1 and CDR2: GEAIGNYY, EKD. V gave up 4 bases and J gave up 0 bases; unmatched junction bases: 15. The CDR3 runs to 18 residues. CDR3 bases: TGTGCCTGTGATCTCTGGTCTGGGGGACTAAACCACACCGATAAACTCATCTTT. Amino acids: CACDLWSGGLNHTDKLIF.

This clone is medium-sized by share. This chain uses TRDV2 with TRDJ1; 11 bases align to TRDD3. CDR3 size: 16 residues. Germline V CDR1 and CDR2: GEAIGNYY, EKD. V lost 4 bases, J lost 2 bases, and 8 bases stayed unmatched. The CDR3 sequence is CACEESGGYQTDKLIF. CDR3 nucleotide sequence: TGTGCCTGTGAAGAGTCTGGGGGATACCAGACCGATAAACTCATCTTT.

As for this clone: Translating this DNA gives a protein that differs at residue 7 from the TCRdb one, which belongs to a much larger clone; a read error is likely, and the protein shown is this translation. The chain is built from TRDV1 and TRDJ2; 9 nucleotides agree with TRDD2. The CDR3 is 26 amino acids. Germline V lookup: CDR1 TSWWSYY, CDR2 QGS. The trim removed 0 bases at V and 0 bases at J, leaving 29 bases unmatched. Here the CDR3 DNA reads TGTGCTCTTGGGGAACTTCCCCCGTCCTTCCTACGTGGTGTGGGGGACCGATACGCTTTGACAGCACAACTCTTCTTT. This encodes CALGELPPSFLRGVGDRYALTAQLFF.

This clone is labeled medium-sized. Other DNA sequences of this sample code for an identical CDR3. The chain has TRAV29/DV5 and TRDJ3, with 11 bases aligning to TRDD3. V gave up 0 bases and J gave up 0 bases; unmatched junction bases: 20. CDR1 and CDR2 (germline): NSMFDY, ISSIKDK. The CDR3 loop spans 24 amino acids. The CDR3 DNA is TGTGCAGCAAGCGCGCTCGATAGCGACTGGGGGATAATTAGGAGCTCCTGGGACACCCGACAGATGTTTTTC. It is translated as CAASALDSDWGIIRSSWDTRQMFF.

The chain joins TRDV2 to TRDJ1; 7 bases line up with TRDD3. The V gene's germline CDR1 is GEAIGNYY and CDR2 EKD. Germline trimming cut 0 bases from V and 0 bases from J; bases unmatched to any gene: 6. This CDR3 is built from 16 residues. CDR3 coding DNA: TGTGCCTGTGACACCTTGGTGGGGGAGCACACCGATAAACTCATCTTT. This codes for CACDTLVGEHTDKLIF.

Concerning this clone itself: Given a far larger clone just one base away, this is likely a sequencing read error. V and J are TRDV1 and TRDJ1, with 11 bases matching TRDD3. Looked up from germline, CDR1 is TSWWSYY and CDR2 is QGS. The trim removed 3 bases at V and 0 bases at J, leaving 27 bases unmatched. The CDR3 consists of 24 residues. CDR3 nucleotides: TGTGCTCTTGGGGAGTACCATCCGGTCGCATTATACTGGGGGATATCCCCATACACCGATAAACTCATCTTT. This encodes CALGEYHPVALYWGISPYTDKLIF.